These T cell receptor beta chains were read from a single sample in a study of blood T cell repertoires in COVID-19. Profiled with immunoSEQ multiplex PCR; TCRdb holds only in-frame clones, not every one. The repertoire holds 50,000 or so clones, roughly four fifths seen once, with roughly 7% in the top ten. Sequenced input: peripheral blood. The receptors shown here come from a man aged 40-55 years with acute or convalescent COVID-19. Each CDR3 is given with its conserved first and last residue. Fields, in order: clone size, V gene, J gene, D gene, CDR3 protein. A D gene is named only where the DNA matches it firmly. Where a row states a size, it is once, few, many or the class of an expanded clone; other rows omit it.

clone_size: NA; v_call: TRBV7-2; j_call: TRBJ2-7; d_call: NA; cdr3_aa: CASSLLFGGISSYEQYF
clone_size: few; v_call: TRBV6-5; j_call: TRBJ1-2; d_call: TRBD1; cdr3_aa: CASSIGGQPYGYTF
clone_size: NA; v_call: TRBV30; j_call: TRBJ1-1; d_call: NA; cdr3_aa: CAWGPGLGAFF
clone_size: NA; v_call: TRBV5-1; j_call: TRBJ2-5; d_call: TRBD2; cdr3_aa: CASSPWAGDRETQYF
clone_size: NA; v_call: TRBV30; j_call: TRBJ1-5; d_call: TRBD1; cdr3_aa: CAWDPPDRQGPQHF
clone_size: NA; v_call: TRBV4-2; j_call: TRBJ1-4; d_call: NA; cdr3_aa: CASSQDRGAGRSSLFRKLFF
clone_size: NA; v_call: TRBV7-2; j_call: TRBJ1-2; d_call: TRBD1; cdr3_aa: CASSLVHGQGLGYTF
clone_size: once; v_call: TRBV28; j_call: TRBJ2-7; d_call: NA; cdr3_aa: CASSSGSEQYF
clone_size: NA; v_call: TRBV6-5; j_call: TRBJ1-5; d_call: TRBD1; cdr3_aa: CASSYSTGGGQPQHF
clone_size: once; v_call: TRBV12-5; j_call: TRBJ2-1; d_call: TRBD1; cdr3_aa: CASGLGTGLRDEQFF
clone_size: once; v_call: TRBV5-6; j_call: TRBJ1-4; d_call: NA; cdr3_aa: CASSLRGINEKLFF
clone_size: NA; v_call: TRBV30; j_call: TRBJ1-5; d_call: NA; cdr3_aa: CAWSGGNNNQPQHF
clone_size: NA; v_call: TRBV4-1; j_call: TRBJ2-7; d_call: NA; cdr3_aa: CASSLHEVRTRDKRMDEQYF
clone_size: NA; v_call: TRBV21-1; j_call: TRBJ2-7; d_call: NA; cdr3_aa: CASSKGDLGGSSYEQYF
clone_size: NA; v_call: TRBV2; j_call: TRBJ1-2; d_call: NA; cdr3_aa: CASSTSGLLGGYTF
clone_size: NA; v_call: TRBV27; j_call: TRBJ2-3; d_call: NA; cdr3_aa: CASSSQGWGTDTQYF
clone_size: NA; v_call: TRBV18; j_call: TRBJ2-7; d_call: TRBD1; cdr3_aa: CASSPYRGDYEQYF
clone_size: NA; v_call: TRBV5-4; j_call: TRBJ2-3; d_call: TRBD2; cdr3_aa: CASSFSGVPDTQYF
clone_size: NA; v_call: TRBV7-9; j_call: TRBJ1-2; d_call: NA; cdr3_aa: CASSPGASGYTF
clone_size: few; v_call: TRBV5-4; j_call: TRBJ2-2; d_call: NA; cdr3_aa: CASSLAGVYTGELFF
clone_size: NA; v_call: TRBV4-1; j_call: TRBJ2-7; d_call: NA; cdr3_aa: CASSQEEVLVSYEQYF
clone_size: few; v_call: TRBV5-5; j_call: TRBJ2-7; d_call: NA; cdr3_aa: CASSLAGQTTYEQYF
clone_size: NA; v_call: TRBV29-1; j_call: TRBJ1-2; d_call: NA; cdr3_aa: CSARLQGPGYTF
clone_size: NA; v_call: TRBV25-1; j_call: TRBJ1-3; d_call: TRBD1; cdr3_aa: CASSRTGAGNTIYF
clone_size: NA; v_call: TRBV5-1; j_call: TRBJ1-2; d_call: NA; cdr3_aa: CASSLLPGSNYGYTF
clone_size: NA; v_call: TRBV10-3; j_call: TRBJ2-2; d_call: TRBD1; cdr3_aa: CAISAQGAGELFF
clone_size: NA; v_call: TRBV2; j_call: TRBJ2-5; d_call: TRBD2; cdr3_aa: CASSGGGPLEETQYF
clone_size: NA; v_call: TRBV18; j_call: TRBJ1-3; d_call: NA; cdr3_aa: CASSERADHSGNTIYF
clone_size: NA; v_call: TRBV20-1; j_call: TRBJ1-2; d_call: TRBD1; cdr3_aa: CSARTGLGYTF
clone_size: NA; v_call: TRBV7-9; j_call: TRBJ1-1; d_call: NA; cdr3_aa: CASSFPGVNTEAFF
clone_size: NA; v_call: TRBV10-3; j_call: TRBJ1-2; d_call: NA; cdr3_aa: CAISEAGEANYGYTF